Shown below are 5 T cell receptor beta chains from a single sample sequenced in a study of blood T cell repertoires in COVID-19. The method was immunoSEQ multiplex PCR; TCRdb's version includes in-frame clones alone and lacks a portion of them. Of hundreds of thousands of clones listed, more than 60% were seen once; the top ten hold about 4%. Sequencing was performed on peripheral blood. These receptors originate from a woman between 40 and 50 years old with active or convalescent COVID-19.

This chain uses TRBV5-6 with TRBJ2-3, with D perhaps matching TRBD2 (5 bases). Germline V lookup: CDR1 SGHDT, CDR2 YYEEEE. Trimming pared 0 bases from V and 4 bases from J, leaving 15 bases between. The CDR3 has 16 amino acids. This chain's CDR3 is CASSLAGSGLADTQYF. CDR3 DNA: TGTGCCAGCAGCTTGGCAGGAAGCGGATTGGCAGATACGCAGTATTTT.

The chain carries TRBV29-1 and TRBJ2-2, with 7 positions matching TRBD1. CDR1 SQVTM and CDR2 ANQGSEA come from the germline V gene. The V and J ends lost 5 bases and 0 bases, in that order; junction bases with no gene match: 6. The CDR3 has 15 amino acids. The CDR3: CSVSRGTANTGELFF. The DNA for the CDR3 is TGCAGCGTTTCCCGAGGGACAGCGAACACCGGGGAGCTGTTTTTT.

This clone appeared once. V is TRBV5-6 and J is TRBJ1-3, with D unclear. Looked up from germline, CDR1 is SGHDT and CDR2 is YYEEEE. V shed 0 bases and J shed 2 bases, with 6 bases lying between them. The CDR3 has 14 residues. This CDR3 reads CASSLGDTGNTIYF. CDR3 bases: TGTGCCAGCAGCTTGGGTGACACTGGAAACACCATATATTTT. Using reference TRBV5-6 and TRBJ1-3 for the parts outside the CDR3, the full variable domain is DAGVTQSPTHLIKTRGQQVTLRCSPKSGHDTVSWYQQALGQGPQFIFQYYEEEERQRGNFPDRFSGHQFPNYSSELNVNALLLGDSALYLCASSLGDTGNTIYFGEGSWLTVV.

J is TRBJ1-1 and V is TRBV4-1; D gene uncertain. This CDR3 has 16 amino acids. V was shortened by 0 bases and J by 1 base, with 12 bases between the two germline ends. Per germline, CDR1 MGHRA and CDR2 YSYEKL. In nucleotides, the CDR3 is TGCGCCAGCAGCCAAGATAGGTGGCAGCGGAACACTGAAGCTTTCTTT. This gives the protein CASSQDRWQRNTEAFF.

The CDR3 DNA follows: TGCGCCAGCAGTGAGCCCTCACAGGGAGCCGCCGAGCAGTACGTC. Protein product: CASSEPSQGAAEQYV. The chain joins TRBV10-2 to TRBJ2-7; weak D call: TRBD1 (6 bases). This CDR3 is 15 amino acids long. Trimming left V 2 bases short and J 6 bases short, with 17 bases between. CDR1 and CDR2 (germline): WSHSY, SAAADI.